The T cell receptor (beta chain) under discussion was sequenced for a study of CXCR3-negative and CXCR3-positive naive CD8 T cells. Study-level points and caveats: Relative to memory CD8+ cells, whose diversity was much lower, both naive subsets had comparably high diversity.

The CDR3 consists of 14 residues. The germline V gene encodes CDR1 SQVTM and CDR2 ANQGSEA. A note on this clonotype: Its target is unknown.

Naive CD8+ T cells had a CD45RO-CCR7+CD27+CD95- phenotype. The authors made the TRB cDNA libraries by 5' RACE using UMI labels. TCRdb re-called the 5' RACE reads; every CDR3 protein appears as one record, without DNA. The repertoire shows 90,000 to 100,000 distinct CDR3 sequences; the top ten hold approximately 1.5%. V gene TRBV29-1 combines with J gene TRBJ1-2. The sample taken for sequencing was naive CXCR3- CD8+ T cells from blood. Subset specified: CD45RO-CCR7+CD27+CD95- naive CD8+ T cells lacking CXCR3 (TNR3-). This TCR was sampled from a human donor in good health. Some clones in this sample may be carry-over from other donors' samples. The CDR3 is CSVLFTEPNYGYTF. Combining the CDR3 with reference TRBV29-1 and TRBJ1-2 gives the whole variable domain SAVISQKPSRDICQRGTSLTIQCQVDSQVTMMFWYRQQPGQSLTLIATANQGSEATYESGFVIDKFPISRPNLTFSTLTVSNMSPEDSSIYLCSVLFTEPNYGYTFGSGTRLTVV.